The next 21 T cell receptor beta chains were all read from a single sample in a study of T cell responses to AZD1222 COVID-19 vaccine. Using immunoSEQ multiplex PCR, the repertoire was profiled, and TCRdb retains in-frame clones only, with some absent. The table includes about 120,000 clones, over 80% detected once. This sample comprised peripheral blood, obtained on day 0 of AZD1222 vaccination. These receptors were obtained from an adult in good health.

V gene TRBV11-2 combines with J gene TRBJ2-3; no clear D. In germline, CDR1 is SGHAT, CDR2 FQNNGV. The CDR3 runs 12 residues. Between the trimmed V and J ends, which lost 3 bases and 2 bases, there was a span of 3 bases. For the CDR3, the DNA is TGTGCCAGCAGCTTGGACACAGATACGCAGTATTTT. Its translation is CASSLDTDTQYF.

The rearrangement uses TRBV7-9 and TRBJ1-5; D gene uncertain. The germline V gene has CDR1 SEHNR and CDR2 FQNEAQ (reference sequence). The CDR3 consists of 13 residues. The V and J ends lost 3 bases and 0 bases respectively, with 3 bases between them. The DNA of the CDR3 is TGTGCCAGCAGCTTCTATAGCAATCAGCCCCAGCATTTT. This encodes CASSFYSNQPQHF.

CDR3 loop: CASSQVFSAGPSGHF. CDR3 coding DNA: TGTGCCAGCAGCCAAGTTTTCTCAGCAGGCCCGTCGGGGCATTTT. V and J are TRBV3-1 (or the pseudogene TRBV3-2) and TRBJ1-5, with unresolved D. This CDR3 contains 15 residues. Trimming left V 1 base short and J 15 bases short, with 22 bases between. Germline CDR1 LGHDT, CDR2 YNNKEL (reference sequence).

This sequence joins TRBV19 and TRBJ2-5, with D tentatively TRBD2 (7 bases). The germline V gene encodes CDR1 LNHDA and CDR2 SQIVND (reference sequence). Trimming cost V 5 bases and J 3 bases, with 16 bases left between them. The CDR3 is made up of 15 amino acids. The CDR3 protein is CASSPTEGGEETQYF. Written as DNA, the CDR3 is TGTGCCAGTAGTCCGACGGAGGGGGGGGAAGAGACCCAGTACTTC.

This clone was seen only once. This chain joins TRBV7-2 and TRBJ2-7, with a tentative D call TRBD2 (6 bases). The V gene lost 1 base and the J gene lost 5 bases, with 9 bases spanning the gap. Per the germline V gene, CDR1 is SGHTA and CDR2 is FQGNSA. This CDR3 has 13 amino acids. The chain's CDR3 is CASSLGGRNEQYF. The CDR3, as DNA: TGTGCCAGCAGCTTAGGGGGGAGGAACGAGCAGTACTTC.

This sequence joins TRBV21-1 and TRBJ1-2. TRBV21-1 is a pseudogene locus. The CDR3 loop spans 13 amino acids. The CDR3 DNA sequence: TGTGCCAGCAGCAAAGGGGGTCCTCTTGGCTACACCTTC. This sequence encodes CASSKGGPLGYTF.

CDR3 nucleotide sequence: TGCAGCGGCTACACAGGGTCCGGGGAGCTGTTTTTT. Translating gives CSGYTGSGELFF. The chain has TRBV29-1 and TRBJ2-2; the D gene is possibly TRBD1 (6 bases). CDR1 SQVTM and CDR2 ANQGSEA come from the germline V gene. Trimming took off 7 bases at V and 6 bases at J, with 12 bases between the two ends. This CDR3 is 12 amino acids long.

The rearrangement joins TRBV27 to TRBJ2-7, with a weak D call TRBD2 (5 bases). Trimming removed 6 bases from V and 2 bases from J, with 11 bases in between. Per the germline V gene, CDR1 is MNHEY and CDR2 is SMNVEV (reference sequence). CDR3 length: 13 amino acids. The CDR3 reads CASSRTVAYEQYF. The CDR3 DNA is TGTGCCAGCAGCAGGACTGTGGCCTACGAGCAGTACTTC.

This sequence joins TRBV9 and TRBJ2-1; the match to TRBD2 covers 7 bases. The CDR3 has 14 residues. Trimming cost V 4 bases and J 4 bases; bases outside gene matches: 5. CDR1 is SGDLS and CDR2 is YYNGEE in the germline V gene. The DNA of the CDR3 is TGTGCCAGCAGCCCGGCCGGGGGGTACAATGAGCAGTTCTTC. It yields the protein CASSPAGGYNEQFF.

This rearrangement joins TRBV29-1 to TRBJ2-7; a possible D gene is TRBD1 (5 bases). Germline CDR1 is SQVTM and CDR2 is ANQGSEA. CDR3 length: 13 amino acids. Trimming left V 7 bases short and J 0 bases short, with 13 bases between. CDR3 in DNA: TGCAGCGGGACCGACAGCAGCTCCTACGAGCAGTACTTC. Translated, it gives CSGTDSSSYEQYF.

This rearrangement joins TRBV7-8 to TRBJ1-6; tentatively, D is TRBD1 (6 bases). The CDR3 extends over 15 amino acids. Germline assignment: CDR1 SGHVS and CDR2 FQNEAQ. Trimming removed 1 base from V and 10 bases from J, with 14 bases in between. As DNA, the CDR3 is TGTGCCAGCAGCTTAGGCGGGGGGCGGGGATCACCCCTCCACTTT. This encodes CASSLGGGRGSPLHF. Complete variable domain (other parts from reference TRBV7-8 and TRBJ1-6): GAGVSQSPRYKVAKRGQDVALRCDPISGHVSLFWYQQALGQGPEFLTYFQNEAQLDKSGLPSDRFFAERPEGSVSTLKIQRTQQEDSAVYLCASSLGGGRGSPLHFGNGTRLTVT.

The CDR3 DNA sequence: TGTGCCAGCTCACCATCGAGGGACACTGAAGCTTTCTTT. Amino acids: CASSPSRDTEAFF. V usage is TRBV18 and J usage is TRBJ1-1; no reliable D call. From germline, CDR1 is KGHSH and CDR2 LQKENI. V was shortened by 2 bases and J by 3 bases, with 7 bases between the two germline ends. CDR3 length: 13 amino acids.

V is TRBV7-6 and J is TRBJ2-2; 14 bases match TRBD2. Per the germline V gene, CDR1 is SGHVS and CDR2 is FNYEAQ. Germline trimming cut 6 bases from V and 4 bases from J; bases unmatched to any gene: 4. There are 16 residues in the CDR3. The CDR3: CASSWTSGRTTGELFF. The DNA for the CDR3 is TGTGCCAGCAGTTGGACTAGCGGGAGGACCACCGGGGAGCTGTTTTTT.

The V call is TRBV12-3 or TRBV12-4, the J call TRBJ1-2; no definite D call. This CDR3 region has 13 residues. Deletions cut 5 bases from V and 4 bases from J, with 11 bases between. Here the CDR3 reads CASSTGSLYGYTF. The CDR3 DNA follows: TGTGCCAGCAGTACGGGATCTCTCTATGGCTACACCTTC.

This clone is a singleton in its sample. This chain connects TRBV10-3 to TRBJ2-7; 11 positions agree with TRBD1. Trimming removed 7 bases from V and 6 bases from J; junction bases left unmatched: 5. Germline loops: CDR1 ENHRY, CDR2 SYGVKD. The CDR3 sequence is 13 residues long. The CDR3 region has the DNA TGTGCCATCACCGAGGGACAGGGGGGCGAGCAGTACTTC. Its protein product is CAITEGQGGEQYF.

The rearrangement joins TRBV7-6 to TRBJ2-2; D possibly corresponds to TRBD2 (7 bases). V was clipped by 5 bases and J by 1 base, with 17 bases between them. Germline assignment: CDR1 SGHVS and CDR2 FNYEAQ. The CDR3 is 17 residues long. CDR3 nucleotide sequence: TGTGCCAGCAGCCCGGGGAGGGGGGCTCGGAACACCGGGGAGCTGTTTTTT. This sequence encodes CASSPGRGARNTGELFF.

The rearrangement links TRBV7-9 to TRBJ1-2; D is unresolved. The germline V and J ends were trimmed by 3 bases and 2 bases, with 10 bases remaining between them. This CDR3 has 14 residues. Germline V gene lookup returns CDR1 SEHNR and CDR2 FQNEAQ (reference sequence). The CDR3 DNA sequence: TGTGCCAGCAGCTTTTATGCCCCGAACTATGGCTACACCTTC. This sequence encodes CASSFYAPNYGYTF.

This chain uses TRBV5-8 with TRBJ1-4, with D tentatively TRBD1 (6 bases). The CDR3 runs 14 residues. CDR1 is SGHTS, CDR2 YDEGEE, per germline. V was trimmed by 4 bases and J by 3 bases, leaving 10 bases between them. CDR3 in DNA: TGTGCCAGCAGCCAGGGGTGGCCTAATGAAAAACTGTTTTTT. Residues: CASSQGWPNEKLFF.

V usage is TRBV18 and J usage is TRBJ1-5; maybe TRBD1 (5 bases). Trimming took off 5 bases at V and 4 bases at J, with 9 bases between the two ends. CDR3 length: 13 residues. CDR1 KGHSH and CDR2 LQKENI come from the germline V gene. The DNA for the CDR3 is TGTGCCAGCTCAGTGGGGCCTAATCAGCCCCAGCATTTT. This translates into CASSVGPNQPQHF. Together with reference TRBV18 and TRBJ1-5, the CDR3 gives the full variable domain: NAGVMQNPRHLVRRRGQEARLRCSPMKGHSHVYWYRQLPEEGLKFMVYLQKENIIDESGMPKERFSAEFPKEGPSILRIQQVVRGDSAAYFCASSVGPNQPQHFGDGTRLSIL.

This chain joins TRBV9 and TRBJ2-7; D is perhaps TRBD1 (5 bases). Trimming cost V 2 bases and J 7 bases, with 10 bases left between them. The CDR3 has 12 residues. Germline V lookup: CDR1 SGDLS, CDR2 YYNGEE. CDR3 nucleotide sequence: TGTGCCAGCAGCGTCTCCTCAGGGGAGCAGTACTTC. It specifies CASSVSSGEQYF.

The chain employs TRBV28 and TRBJ1-6; D gene ambiguous. CDR3 size: 13 residues. Germline assignment: CDR1 MDHEN and CDR2 SYDVKM. The V end was cut by 2 bases, the J end by 4 bases, with 3 bases between. In nucleotides, the CDR3 is TGTGCCAGCAGTTTAAATTATAATTCACCCCTCCACTTT. Amino acids: CASSLNYNSPLHF.